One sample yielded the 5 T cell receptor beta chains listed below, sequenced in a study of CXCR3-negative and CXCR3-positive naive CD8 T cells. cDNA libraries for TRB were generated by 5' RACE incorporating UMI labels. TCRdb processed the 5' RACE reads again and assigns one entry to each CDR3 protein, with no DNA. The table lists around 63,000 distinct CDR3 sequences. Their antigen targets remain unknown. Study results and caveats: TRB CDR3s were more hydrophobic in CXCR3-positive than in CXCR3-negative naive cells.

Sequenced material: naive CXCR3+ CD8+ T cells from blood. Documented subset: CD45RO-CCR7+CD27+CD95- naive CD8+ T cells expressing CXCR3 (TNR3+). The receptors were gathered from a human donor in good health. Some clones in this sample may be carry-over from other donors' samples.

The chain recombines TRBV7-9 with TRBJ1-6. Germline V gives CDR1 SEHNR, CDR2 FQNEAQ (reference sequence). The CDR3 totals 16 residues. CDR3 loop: CASGRTRSSYNSPLHF.

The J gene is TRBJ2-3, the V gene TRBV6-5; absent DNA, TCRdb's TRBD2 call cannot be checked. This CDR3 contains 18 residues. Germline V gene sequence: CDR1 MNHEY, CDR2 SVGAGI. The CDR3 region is CASSRGLAGGPSTDTQYF.

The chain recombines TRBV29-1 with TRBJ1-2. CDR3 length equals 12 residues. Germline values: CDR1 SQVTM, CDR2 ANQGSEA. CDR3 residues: CSVEDSYYGYTF.

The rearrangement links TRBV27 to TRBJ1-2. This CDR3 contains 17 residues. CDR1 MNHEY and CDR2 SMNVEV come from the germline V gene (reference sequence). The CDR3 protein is CASSLWNNKLSDGGYTF.

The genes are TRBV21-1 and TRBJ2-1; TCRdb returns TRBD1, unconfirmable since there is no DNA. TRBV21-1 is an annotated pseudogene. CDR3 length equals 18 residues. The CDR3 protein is CASSKGGSPGGYNNEQFF.